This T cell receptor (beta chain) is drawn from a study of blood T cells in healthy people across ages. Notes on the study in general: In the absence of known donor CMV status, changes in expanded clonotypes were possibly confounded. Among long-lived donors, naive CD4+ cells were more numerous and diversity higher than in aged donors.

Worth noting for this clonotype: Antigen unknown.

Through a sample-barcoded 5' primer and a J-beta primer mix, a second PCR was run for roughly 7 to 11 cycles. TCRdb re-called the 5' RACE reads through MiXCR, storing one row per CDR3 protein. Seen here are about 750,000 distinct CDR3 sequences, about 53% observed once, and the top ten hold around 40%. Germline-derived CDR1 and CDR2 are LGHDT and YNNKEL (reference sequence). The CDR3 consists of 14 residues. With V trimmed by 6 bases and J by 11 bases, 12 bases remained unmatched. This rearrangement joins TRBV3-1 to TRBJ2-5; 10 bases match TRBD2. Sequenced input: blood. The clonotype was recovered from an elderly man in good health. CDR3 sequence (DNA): TGTGCCAGCAGTCTCGGGACTAGCGTCGGTGAGCAGTACTTC. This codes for CASSLGTSVGEQYF.